This T cell receptor (beta chain) derives from a study of blood T cell repertoires in COVID-19. This clone came up once. This CDR3 has 14 residues. Trimming removed 2 bases from V and 7 bases from J; junction bases left unmatched: 5. From germline, CDR1 is KGHSH and CDR2 LQKENI. Method: immunoSEQ multiplex PCR; TCRdb's copy keeps in-frame clones and lacks some. The sample records about 200,000 clones, roughly 80% being singletons. This TCR came from an elderly woman with acute or convalescent COVID-19. The sequenced sample was peripheral blood. The rearrangement uses TRBV18 and TRBJ2-5; 9 nucleotides agree with TRBD1. The CDR3 coding sequence is TGTGCCAGCTCACCAGGGGACAGGGCTGGGACCCAGTACTTC. This translates into CASSPGDRAGTQYF.